This T cell receptor beta chain was documented in a study of technical replicates of blood from a few donors. Losses at the gene ends were 5 bases for V and 5 bases for J; bases not matched to a gene: 9. Germline lookup yields CDR1 LNHNV and CDR2 YYDKDF (reference sequence). The CDR3 has 15 residues. Clones were sequenced by immunoSEQ multiplex PCR, and TCRdb holds only the in-frame ones, with some missing. This table has 55,000 to 85,000 clones, about 97% appearing once. Sequencing was done on a sample of T cells isolated from PBMCs. This receptor was obtained from a human donor in good health. The chain has TRBV15 and TRBJ2-5, with 9 bases matching TRBD1. CDR3 DNA: TGTGCCACCAGCGACATGACAGGGGGGCGGGAGACCCAGTACTTC. Protein sequence: CATSDMTGGRETQYF. Full variable domain (outside the CDR3, taken from reference TRBV15 and TRBJ2-5): DAMVIQNPRYQVTQFGKPVTLSCSQTLNHNVMYWYQQKSSQAPKLLFHYYDKDFNNEADTPDNFQSRRPNTSFCFLDIRSPGLGDTAMYLCATSDMTGGRETQYFGPGTRLLVL.